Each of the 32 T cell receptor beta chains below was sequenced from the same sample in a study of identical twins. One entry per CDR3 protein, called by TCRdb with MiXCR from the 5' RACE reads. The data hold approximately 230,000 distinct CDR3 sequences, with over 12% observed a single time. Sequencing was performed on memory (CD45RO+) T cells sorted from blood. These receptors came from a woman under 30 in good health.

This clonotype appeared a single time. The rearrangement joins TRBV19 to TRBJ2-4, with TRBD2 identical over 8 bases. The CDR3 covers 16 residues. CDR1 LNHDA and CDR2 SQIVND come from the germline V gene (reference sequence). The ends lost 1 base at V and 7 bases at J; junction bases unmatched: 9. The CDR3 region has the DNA TGTGCCAGTAGTATAGTAGGTCGGGGGGGCATGAACATTCAGTACTTC. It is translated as CASSIVGRGGMNIQYF.

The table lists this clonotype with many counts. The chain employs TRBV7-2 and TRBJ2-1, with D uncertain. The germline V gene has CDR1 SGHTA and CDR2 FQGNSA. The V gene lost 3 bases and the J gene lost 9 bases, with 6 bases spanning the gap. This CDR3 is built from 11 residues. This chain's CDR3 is CASSFYGEQFF. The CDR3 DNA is TGTGCCAGCAGCTTTTATGGTGAGCAGTTCTTC.

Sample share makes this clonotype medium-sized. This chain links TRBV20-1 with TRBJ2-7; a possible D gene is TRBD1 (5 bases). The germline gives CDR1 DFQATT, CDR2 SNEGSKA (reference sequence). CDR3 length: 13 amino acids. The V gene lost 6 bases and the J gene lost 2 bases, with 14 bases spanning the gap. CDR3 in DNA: TGCAGTGCGACAGAGCAGTACACCTACGAGCAGTACTTC. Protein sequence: CSATEQYTYEQYF.

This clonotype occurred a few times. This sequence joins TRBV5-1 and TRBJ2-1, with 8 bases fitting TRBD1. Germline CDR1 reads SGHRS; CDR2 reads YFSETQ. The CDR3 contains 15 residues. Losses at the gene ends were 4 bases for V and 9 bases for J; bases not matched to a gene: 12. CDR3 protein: CASSGQGGQAGEQFF. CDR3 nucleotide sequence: TGCGCCAGCAGCGGACAGGGTGGACAAGCGGGTGAGCAGTTCTTC. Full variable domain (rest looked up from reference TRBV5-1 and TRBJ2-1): KAGVTQTPRYLIKTRGQQVTLSCSPISGHRSVSWYQQTPGQGLQFLFEYFSETQRNKGNFPGRFSGRQFSNSRSEMNVSTLELGDSALYLCASSGQGGQAGEQFFGPGTRLTVL.

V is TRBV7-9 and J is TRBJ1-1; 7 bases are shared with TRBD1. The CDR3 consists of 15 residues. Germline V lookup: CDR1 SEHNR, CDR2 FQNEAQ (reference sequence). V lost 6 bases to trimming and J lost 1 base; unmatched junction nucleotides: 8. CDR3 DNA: TGTGCCAGCAGACGCGCGACAGGGAGGAACACTGAAGCTTTCTTT. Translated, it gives CASRRATGRNTEAFF.

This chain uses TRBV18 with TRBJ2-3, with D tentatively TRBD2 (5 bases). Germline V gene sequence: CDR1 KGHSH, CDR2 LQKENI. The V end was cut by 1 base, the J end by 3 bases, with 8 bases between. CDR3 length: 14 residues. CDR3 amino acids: CASSPQAVTDTQYF. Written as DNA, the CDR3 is TGTGCCAGCTCACCACAAGCGGTGACAGATACGCAGTATTTT. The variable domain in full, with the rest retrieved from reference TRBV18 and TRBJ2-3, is NAGVMQNPRHLVRRRGQEARLRCSPMKGHSHVYWYRQLPEEGLKFMVYLQKENIIDESGMPKERFSAEFPKEGPSILRIQQVVRGDSAAYFCASSPQAVTDTQYFGPGTRLTVL.

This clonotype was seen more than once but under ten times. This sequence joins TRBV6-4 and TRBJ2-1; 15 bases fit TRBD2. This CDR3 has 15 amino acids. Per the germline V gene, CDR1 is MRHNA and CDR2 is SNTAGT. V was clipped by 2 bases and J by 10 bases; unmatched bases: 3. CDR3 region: CASSDGLAGGDEQFF. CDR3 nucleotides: TGTGCCAGCAGTGACGGACTAGCGGGAGGGGACGAGCAGTTCTTC.

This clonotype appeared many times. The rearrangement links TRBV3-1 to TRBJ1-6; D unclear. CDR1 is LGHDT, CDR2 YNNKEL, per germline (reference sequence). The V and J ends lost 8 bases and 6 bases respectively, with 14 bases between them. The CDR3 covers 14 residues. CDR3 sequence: CASQPTRGNSPLHF. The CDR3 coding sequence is TGTGCCAGCCAGCCCACCCGGGGTAATTCACCCCTCCACTTT.

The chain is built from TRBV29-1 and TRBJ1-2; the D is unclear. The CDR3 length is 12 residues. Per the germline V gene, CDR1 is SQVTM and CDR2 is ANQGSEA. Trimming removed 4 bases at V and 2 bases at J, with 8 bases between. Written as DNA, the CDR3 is TGCAGCGTTGTATCAGCAAACTATGGCTACACCTTC. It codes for CSVVSANYGYTF.

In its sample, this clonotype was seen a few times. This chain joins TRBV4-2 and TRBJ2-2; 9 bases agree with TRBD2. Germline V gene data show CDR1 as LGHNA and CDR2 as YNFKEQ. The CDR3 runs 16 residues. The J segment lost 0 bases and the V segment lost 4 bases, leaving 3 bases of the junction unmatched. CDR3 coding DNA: TGTGCCAGCAGCCCGCGGGGGGGCGCGAACACCGGGGAGCTGTTTTTT. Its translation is CASSPRGGANTGELFF.

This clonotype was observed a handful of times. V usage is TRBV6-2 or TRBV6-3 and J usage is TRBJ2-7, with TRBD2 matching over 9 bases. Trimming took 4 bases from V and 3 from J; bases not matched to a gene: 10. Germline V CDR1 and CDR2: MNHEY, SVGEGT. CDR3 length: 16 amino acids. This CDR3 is CASSWTLLAGFYEQYF. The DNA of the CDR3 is TGTGCCAGCAGTTGGACCCTTCTAGCGGGGTTCTACGAGCAGTACTTC.

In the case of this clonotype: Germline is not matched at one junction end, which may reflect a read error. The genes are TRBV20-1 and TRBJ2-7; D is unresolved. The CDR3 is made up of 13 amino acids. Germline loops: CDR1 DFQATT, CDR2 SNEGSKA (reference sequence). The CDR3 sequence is CSARDPLVDELYF. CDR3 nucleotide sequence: TGCAGTGCTAGAGATCCCCTGGTGGACGAGCTGTACTTC.

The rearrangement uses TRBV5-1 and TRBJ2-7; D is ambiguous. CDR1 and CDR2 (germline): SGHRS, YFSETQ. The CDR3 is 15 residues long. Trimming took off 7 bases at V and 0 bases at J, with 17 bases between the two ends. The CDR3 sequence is CASSSGRPSSYEQYF. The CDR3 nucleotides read TGCGCCAGCTCCTCCGGACGTCCGAGCTCCTACGAGCAGTACTTC.

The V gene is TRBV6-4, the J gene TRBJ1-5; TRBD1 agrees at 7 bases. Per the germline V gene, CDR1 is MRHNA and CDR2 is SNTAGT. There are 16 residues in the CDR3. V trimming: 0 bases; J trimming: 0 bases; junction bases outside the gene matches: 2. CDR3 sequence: CASSDSRGHSNQPQHF. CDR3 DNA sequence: TGTGCCAGCAGTGACTCAAGGGGGCATAGCAATCAGCCCCAGCATTTT.

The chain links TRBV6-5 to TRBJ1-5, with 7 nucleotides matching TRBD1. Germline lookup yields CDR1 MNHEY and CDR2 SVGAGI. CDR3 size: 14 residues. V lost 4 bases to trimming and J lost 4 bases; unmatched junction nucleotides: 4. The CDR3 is CASSLDRANQPQHF. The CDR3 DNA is TGTGCCAGCAGTTTAGACAGGGCGAATCAGCCCCAGCATTTT.

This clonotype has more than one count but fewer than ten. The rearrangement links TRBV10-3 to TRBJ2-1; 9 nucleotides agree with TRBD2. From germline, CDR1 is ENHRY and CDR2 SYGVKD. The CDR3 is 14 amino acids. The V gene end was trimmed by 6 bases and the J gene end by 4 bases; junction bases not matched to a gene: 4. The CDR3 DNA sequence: TGTGCCATCAGGACTAGCGGAGGGTACAATGAGCAGTTCTTC. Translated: CAIRTSGGYNEQFF.

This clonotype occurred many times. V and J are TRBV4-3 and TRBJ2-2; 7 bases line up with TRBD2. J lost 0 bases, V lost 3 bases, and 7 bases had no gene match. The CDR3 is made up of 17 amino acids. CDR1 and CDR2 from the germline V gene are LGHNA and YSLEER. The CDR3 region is CASSHPSGGANTGELFF. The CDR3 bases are TGCGCCAGCAGCCATCCTTCGGGGGGAGCGAACACCGGGGAGCTGTTTTTT.

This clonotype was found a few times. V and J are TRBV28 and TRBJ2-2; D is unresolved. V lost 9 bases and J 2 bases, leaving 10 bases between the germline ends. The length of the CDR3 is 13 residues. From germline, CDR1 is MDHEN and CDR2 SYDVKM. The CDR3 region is CASMPGNTGELFF. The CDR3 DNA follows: TGTGCCAGTATGCCCGGCAACACCGGGGAGCTGTTTTTT.

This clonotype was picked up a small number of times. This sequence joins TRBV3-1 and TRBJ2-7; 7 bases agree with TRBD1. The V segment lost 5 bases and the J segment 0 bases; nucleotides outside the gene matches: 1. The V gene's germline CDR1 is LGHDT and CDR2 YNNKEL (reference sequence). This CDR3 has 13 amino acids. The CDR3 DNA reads TGTGCCAGCAGCGGGGACAGCTCCTACGAGCAGTACTTC. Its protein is CASSGDSSYEQYF.

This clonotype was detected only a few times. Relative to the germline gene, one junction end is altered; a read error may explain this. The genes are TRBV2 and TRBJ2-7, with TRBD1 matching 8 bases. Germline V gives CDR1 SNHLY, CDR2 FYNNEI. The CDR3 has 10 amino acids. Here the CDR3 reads CASSRSGQVF. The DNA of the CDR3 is TGTGCCAGCAGTAGATCGGGACAGGTATTC.

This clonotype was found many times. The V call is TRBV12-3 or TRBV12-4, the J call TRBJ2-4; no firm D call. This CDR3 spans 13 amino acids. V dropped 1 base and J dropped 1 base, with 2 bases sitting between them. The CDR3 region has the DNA TGTGCCAGCAGTTTAGGGGCCAAAAACATTCAGTACTTC. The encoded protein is CASSLGAKNIQYF.

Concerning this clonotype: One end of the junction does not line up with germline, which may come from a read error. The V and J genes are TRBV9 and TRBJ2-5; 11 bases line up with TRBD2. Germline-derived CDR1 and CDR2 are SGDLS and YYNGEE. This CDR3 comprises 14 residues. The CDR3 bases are TGTGCCAGCGGCGTATCAACTAGCGGGAGCCCCCAGTACTTC. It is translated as CASGVSTSGSPQYF.

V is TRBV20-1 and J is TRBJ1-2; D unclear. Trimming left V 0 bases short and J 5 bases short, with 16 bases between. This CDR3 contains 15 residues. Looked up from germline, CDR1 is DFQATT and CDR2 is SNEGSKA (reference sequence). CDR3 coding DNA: TGCAGTGCTAGAGATCATAGACGTCGGCTATATGGCTACACCTTC. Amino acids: CSARDHRRRLYGYTF.

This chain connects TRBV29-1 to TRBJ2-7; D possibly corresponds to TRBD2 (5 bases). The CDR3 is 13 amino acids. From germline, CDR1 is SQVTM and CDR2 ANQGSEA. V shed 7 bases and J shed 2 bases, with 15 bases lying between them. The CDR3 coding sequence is TGCAGCGCGGAGGCGGCAGAGACCTACGAGCAGTACTTC. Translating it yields CSAEAAETYEQYF.

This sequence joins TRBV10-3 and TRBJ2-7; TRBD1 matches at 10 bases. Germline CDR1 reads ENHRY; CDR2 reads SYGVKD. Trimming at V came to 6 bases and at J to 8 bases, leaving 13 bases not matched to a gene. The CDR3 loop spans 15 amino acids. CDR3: CAIRPTSGQGYKQYF. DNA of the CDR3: TGTGCCATCAGACCCACTTCGGGACAGGGGTATAAGCAGTACTTC.

The CDR3 DNA reads TGTGCCAGCAGCATCCATTCGGGAAATTCACCCCTCCACTTT. Translated, it gives CASSIHSGNSPLHF. This chain connects TRBV4-2 to TRBJ1-6; D is uncertain. This CDR3 spans 14 amino acids. Deletions cut 5 bases from V and 7 bases from J, with 12 bases between. Germline loops: CDR1 LGHNA, CDR2 YNFKEQ.

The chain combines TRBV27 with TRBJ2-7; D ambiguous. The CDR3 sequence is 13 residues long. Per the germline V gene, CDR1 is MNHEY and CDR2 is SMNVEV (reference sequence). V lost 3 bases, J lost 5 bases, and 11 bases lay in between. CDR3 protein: CASSFTIGHEQYF. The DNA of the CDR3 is TGTGCCAGCAGTTTTACTATTGGGCACGAGCAGTACTTC.

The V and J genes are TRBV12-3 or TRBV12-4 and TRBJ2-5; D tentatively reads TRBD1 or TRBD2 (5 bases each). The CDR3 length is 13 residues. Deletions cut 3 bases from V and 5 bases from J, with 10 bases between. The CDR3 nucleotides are TGTGCCAGCAGTTTTACGGGGCGGGAGACCCAGTACTTC. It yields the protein CASSFTGRETQYF.

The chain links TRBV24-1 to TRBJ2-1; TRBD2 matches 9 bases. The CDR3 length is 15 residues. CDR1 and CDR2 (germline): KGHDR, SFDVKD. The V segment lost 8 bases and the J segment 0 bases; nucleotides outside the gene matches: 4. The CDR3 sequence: CATKSGRSSYNEQFF. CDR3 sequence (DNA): TGTGCCACCAAAAGCGGGAGGAGCTCCTACAATGAGCAGTTCTTC.

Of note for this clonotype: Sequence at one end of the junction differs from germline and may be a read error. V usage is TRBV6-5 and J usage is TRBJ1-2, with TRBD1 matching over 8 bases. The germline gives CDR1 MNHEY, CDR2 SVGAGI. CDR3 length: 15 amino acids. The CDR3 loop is CASSYSLDRAYGYTF. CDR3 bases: TGTGCCAGCAGCTACTCCCTGGACAGGGCCTATGGCTACACCTTC.

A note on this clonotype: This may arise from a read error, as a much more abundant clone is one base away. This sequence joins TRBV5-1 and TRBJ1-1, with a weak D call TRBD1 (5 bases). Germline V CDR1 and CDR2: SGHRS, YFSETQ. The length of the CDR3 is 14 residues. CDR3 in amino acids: CASSLEVGVSEAYF. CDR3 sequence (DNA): TGCGCCAGCAGCTTGGAAGTGGGGGTATCTGAAGCTTACTTT.

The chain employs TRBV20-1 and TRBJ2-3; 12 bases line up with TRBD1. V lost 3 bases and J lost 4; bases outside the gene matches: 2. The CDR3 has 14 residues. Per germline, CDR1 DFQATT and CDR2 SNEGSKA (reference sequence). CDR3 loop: CSASRDRGPDTQYF. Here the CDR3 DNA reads TGCAGTGCTAGTAGGGACAGGGGGCCAGATACGCAGTATTTT.